These 13 T cell receptor beta chains were all obtained from the same sample, sequenced in a study of T cell responses to AZD1222 COVID-19 vaccine. Data came from immunoSEQ multiplex PCR; TCRdb stores just in-frame clones and leaves some out. The data show 95,000 to 150,000 clones, 70% to 90% seen once. The source was peripheral blood, collected on day 0 of AZD1222 vaccination. These TCRs come from an adult in good health.

This rearrangement joins TRBV19 to TRBJ2-6, with a possible D match to TRBD1 (5 bases). CDR3 length: 17 residues. The V end was cut by 4 bases, the J end by 0 bases, with 13 bases between. The germline CDR1 and CDR2 sequences are LNHDA and SQIVND (reference sequence). The CDR3 coding sequence is TGTGCCAGTAGTAGTTTTGCAGGGTACTCTGGGGCCAACGTCCTGACTTTC. Translation: CASSSFAGYSGANVLTF.

J is TRBJ2-2 and V is TRBV15, with D unresolved. V was cut by 4 bases and J by 2 bases, with 14 bases left in between. Germline V lookup: CDR1 LNHNV, CDR2 YYDKDF (reference sequence). CDR3 length: 16 amino acids. Written as DNA, the CDR3 is TGTGCCACCAGCAAAGACACACGCCAAAACACCGGGGAGCTGTTTTTT. Protein: CATSKDTRQNTGELFF.

This rearrangement joins TRBV5-1 to TRBJ2-7; 11 bases are a match to TRBD2. CDR1 and CDR2 from the germline V gene are SGHRS and YFSETQ. The CDR3 covers 14 residues. With V trimmed by 2 bases and J by 7 bases, 5 bases remained unmatched. CDR3 bases: TGCGCCAGCAGCTTTAGCGGGAGGGCCATGGAGCAGTACTTC. It encodes CASSFSGRAMEQYF.

The chain is built from TRBV2 and TRBJ1-1; TRBD1 matches at 9 bases. Germline CDR1 and CDR2: SNHLY and FYNNEI. This CDR3 is built from 15 residues. The junction had 13 bases not matched to a gene; V was cut back by 7 bases and J by 7 bases. The DNA for the CDR3 is TGTGCCAGCAAAGTACGGAACAGGGGGCATGGTGAAGCTTTCTTT. Amino acids: CASKVRNRGHGEAFF.

The J gene is TRBJ2-1, the V gene TRBV14; D remains unclear. V was shortened by 1 base and J by 9 bases, with 10 bases between the two germline ends. The CDR3 runs 13 residues. CDR1 SGHDN and CDR2 FVKESK come from the germline V gene. CDR3 loop: CASSQVSYGEQFF. The CDR3 coding sequence is TGTGCCAGCAGCCAAGTTAGTTACGGTGAGCAGTTCTTC.

The gene calls are TRBV27 and TRBJ2-4; maybe TRBD1 (6 bases). Germline V gene data show CDR1 as MNHEY and CDR2 as SMNVEV (reference sequence). V shed 0 bases and J shed 0 bases, with 18 bases lying between them. The CDR3 runs 19 residues. CDR3 loop: CASSLSSGALSLAKNIQYF. The CDR3 DNA reads as TGTGCCAGCAGTTTATCCTCAGGGGCCCTTTCCCTAGCCAAAAACATTCAGTACTTC.

The chain has TRBV29-1 and TRBJ2-5; maybe TRBD1 (6 bases). There are 14 residues in the CDR3. Germline lookup yields CDR1 SQVTM and CDR2 ANQGSEA. Between the trimmed V and J ends, which lost 6 bases and 5 bases, there was a span of 19 bases. CDR3 bases: TGCAGCGTCCCCGGACAGACATGGGGGGAGACCCAGTACTTC. Encoded protein: CSVPGQTWGETQYF.

The chain has TRBV5-4 and TRBJ2-5; D might be TRBD2 (6 bases). Trimming shortened V by 3 bases and J by 7 bases, and 13 bases separated the two germline ends. Germline V CDR1 and CDR2: SGHNT, YYREEE (reference sequence). The CDR3 runs 13 residues. In DNA, the CDR3 is TGTGCCAGCAGCTCAGGACTACTGGCGACCCAGTACTTC. Its translation: CASSSGLLATQYF.

This chain joins TRBV3-1 (or the pseudogene TRBV3-2) and TRBJ1-5; D is unclear. Trimming took 2 bases from V and 5 from J, leaving 4 bases between them. The CDR3 spans 12 residues. Germline values: CDR1 LGHDT, CDR2 YNNKEL (reference sequence). Written as DNA, the CDR3 is TGTGCCAGCAGCCAAAACCATCAGCCCCAGCATTTT. It codes for CASSQNHQPQHF.

This clone was counted a single time. The chain links TRBV5-5 to TRBJ1-5; D is unclear. CDR3 length: 13 amino acids. V lost 4 bases and J 4 bases, leaving 9 bases between the germline ends. Germline V CDR1 and CDR2: SGHKS, YYEKEE (reference sequence). CDR3 region: CASSPDTNQPQHF. The CDR3 DNA reads TGTGCCAGCAGCCCTGACACAAATCAGCCCCAGCATTTT.

The chain couples TRBV7-2 to TRBJ2-7, with TRBD2 matching 8 bases. The germline V gene encodes CDR1 SGHTA and CDR2 FQGNSA. The CDR3 has 14 amino acids. Trimming removed 1 base from V and 6 bases from J; junction bases left unmatched: 5. DNA for the CDR3: TGTGCCAGCAGCTTAGGATCGGGAGGGGGCGAGCAGTACTTC. Translated, it gives CASSLGSGGGEQYF.

V is TRBV25-1 and J is TRBJ1-2; possible D gene TRBD1, 5 bases. The V end was cut by 2 bases, the J end by 3 bases, with 22 bases between. Germline-derived CDR1 and CDR2 are MGHDK and SYGVNS. The CDR3 is 18 residues long. This CDR3 reads CASSEPAGATGHDYGYTF. The CDR3 DNA is TGTGCCAGCAGTGAACCGGCCGGGGCAACCGGACATGACTATGGCTACACCTTC.

This clone has a handful of counts. The sample holds other DNA sequences that translate to the same CDR3. The chain employs TRBV10-3 and TRBJ1-5, with a tentative D call TRBD1 (5 bases). V was trimmed by 3 bases and J by 0 bases, leaving 6 bases between them. Germline CDR1 reads ENHRY; CDR2 reads SYGVKD. This CDR3 spans 14 amino acids. The CDR3 bases are TGTGCCATCAGTGAAGGGGTTAGCAATCAGCCCCAGCATTTT. Translation gives CAISEGVSNQPQHF.